The clone carrying this T cell receptor (beta chain) occurred a few times. Germline trimming cut 4 bases from V and 6 bases from J; bases unmatched to any gene: 8. This CDR3 is built from 15 residues. CDR1 is LGHNA and CDR2 is YSLEER in the germline V gene. The protocol was immunoSEQ multiplex PCR, while the TCRdb copy is restricted to in-frame clones and leaves out a portion. The table shows 75,000 to 100,000 clones, with 80% to 95% occurring only once. These data belong to a study of control samples from healthy donors and cancer patients. The clonotype was recovered from a human donor in good health. The donor label of this sample is uncertain. Sequenced input: blood. The gene calls are TRBV4-3 and TRBJ1-4; 7 positions agree with TRBD1. This CDR3 reads CASSPGQVFYEKLFF. CDR3 DNA: TGCGCCAGCAGCCCCGGACAGGTTTTCTATGAAAAACTGTTTTTT.